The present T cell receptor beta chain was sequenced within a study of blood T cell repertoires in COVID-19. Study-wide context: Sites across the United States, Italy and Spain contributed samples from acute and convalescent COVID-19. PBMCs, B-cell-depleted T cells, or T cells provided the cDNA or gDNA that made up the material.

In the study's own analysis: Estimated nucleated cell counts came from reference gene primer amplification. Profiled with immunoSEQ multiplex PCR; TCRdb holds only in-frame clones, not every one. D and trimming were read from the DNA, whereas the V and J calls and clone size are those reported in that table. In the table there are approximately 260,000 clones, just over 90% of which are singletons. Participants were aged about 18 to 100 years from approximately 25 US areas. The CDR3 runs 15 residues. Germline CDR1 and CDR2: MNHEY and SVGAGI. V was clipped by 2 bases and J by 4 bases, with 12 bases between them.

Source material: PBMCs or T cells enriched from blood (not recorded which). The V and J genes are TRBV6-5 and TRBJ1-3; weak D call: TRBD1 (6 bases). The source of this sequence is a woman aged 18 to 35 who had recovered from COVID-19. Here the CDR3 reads CASSYRQGFGNTIYF. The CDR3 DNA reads TGTGCCAGCAGTTACCGGCAGGGGTTCGGAAACACCATATATTTT.